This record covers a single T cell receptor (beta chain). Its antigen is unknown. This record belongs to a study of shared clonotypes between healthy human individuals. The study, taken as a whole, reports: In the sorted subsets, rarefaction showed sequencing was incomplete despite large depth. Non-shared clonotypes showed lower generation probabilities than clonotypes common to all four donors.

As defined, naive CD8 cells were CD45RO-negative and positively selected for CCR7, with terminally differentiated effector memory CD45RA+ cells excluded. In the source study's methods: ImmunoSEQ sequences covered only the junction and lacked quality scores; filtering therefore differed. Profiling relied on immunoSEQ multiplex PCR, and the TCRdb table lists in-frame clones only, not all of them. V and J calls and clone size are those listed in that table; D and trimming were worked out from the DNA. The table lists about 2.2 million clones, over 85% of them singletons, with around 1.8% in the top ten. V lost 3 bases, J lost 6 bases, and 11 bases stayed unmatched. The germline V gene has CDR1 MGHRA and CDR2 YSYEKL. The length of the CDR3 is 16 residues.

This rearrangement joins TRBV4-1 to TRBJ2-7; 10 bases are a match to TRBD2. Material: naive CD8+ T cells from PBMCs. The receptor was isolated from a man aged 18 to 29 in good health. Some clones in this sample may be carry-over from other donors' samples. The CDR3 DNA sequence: TGCGCCAGCAGCCATGTCTTCAGCGGGAGGGCACCCGAGCAGTACTTC. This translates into CASSHVFSGRAPEQYF.